The 7 T cell receptor beta chains listed next were all sequenced from one sample in a study of control samples from healthy donors and cancer patients. Sequenced by immunoSEQ multiplex PCR; TCRdb stores in-frame clones only, minus some. The repertoire holds fewer than 40,000 clones, with roughly 92% as singletons. The sequencing input was PBMCs. The source is a man between 40 and 49 years old with colorectal cancer.

The rearrangement uses TRBV2 and TRBJ2-7, with 9 positions matching TRBD1. The J segment lost 6 bases and the V segment lost 4 bases, leaving 4 bases of the junction unmatched. The CDR3 runs 13 residues. From germline, CDR1 is SNHLY and CDR2 FYNNEI. CDR3 coding DNA: TGTGCCAGCAGTGGGGGGACAGGGAGCGAGCAGTACTTC. It yields the protein CASSGGTGSEQYF.

The chain couples TRBV5-1 to TRBJ2-6; D unresolved. V was shortened by 4 bases and J by 0 bases, with 5 bases between the two germline ends. The CDR3 covers 14 residues. The germline V gene encodes CDR1 SGHRS and CDR2 YFSETQ. Here the CDR3 reads CASSPTSGANVLTF. The CDR3 DNA sequence: TGCGCCAGCAGCCCGACCTCTGGGGCCAACGTCCTGACTTTC.

The genes are TRBV14 and TRBJ2-7; 7 bases agree with TRBD1. The CDR3 totals 16 residues. Germline V lookup: CDR1 SGHDN, CDR2 FVKESK. Trimming took 4 bases from V and 0 from J; bases not matched to a gene: 9. CDR3 coding DNA: TGTGCCAGCAGCCTGAGACCGGGACAGAGCTCCTACGAGCAGTACTTC. Translated: CASSLRPGQSSYEQYF.

This chain connects TRBV2 to TRBJ1-6, with TRBD1 as a possible D gene (5 bases). This CDR3 is built from 12 residues. The germline CDR1 and CDR2 sequences are SNHLY and FYNNEI. V lost 7 bases, J lost 9 bases, and 10 bases lay in between. DNA of the CDR3: TGTGCCAGCAAGGCAGGGAGTTCACCCCTCCACTTT. Protein product: CASKAGSSPLHF. Supplemented by reference TRBV2 and TRBJ1-6, the full variable domain reads EPEVTQTPSHQVTQMGQEVILRCVPISNHLYFYWYRQILGQKVEFLVSFYNNEISEKSEIFDDQFSVERPDGSNFTLKIRSTKLEDSAMYFCASKAGSSPLHFGNGTRLTVT.

This clone was seen just once. This rearrangement joins TRBV7-9 to TRBJ1-3; D is unclear. CDR3 size: 13 residues. V gave up 5 bases and J gave up 0 bases, with 5 bases separating them. Germline V gene sequence: CDR1 SEHNR, CDR2 FQNEAQ (reference sequence). For the CDR3, the DNA is TGTGCCAGCAGCGAGAGCTCTGGAAACACCATATATTTT. It translates to CASSESSGNTIYF.

The genes are TRBV5-4 and TRBJ1-2; D is perhaps TRBD1 (6 bases). The CDR3 has 15 amino acids. Germline V gives CDR1 SGHNT, CDR2 YYREEE (reference sequence). Trimming stripped 0 bases from V and 5 bases from J, with 14 bases between. As DNA, the CDR3 is TGTGCCAGCAGCTTGGGCGCAGGGGCAAATTATGGCTACACCTTC. It encodes CASSLGAGANYGYTF.

The chain employs TRBV6-6 and TRBJ1-4; 9 bases match TRBD1. This CDR3 is built from 16 residues. Germline V lookup: CDR1 MNHNY, CDR2 SVGAGI (reference sequence). The junction had 4 bases not matched to a gene; V was cut back by 4 bases and J by 1 base. The CDR3 sequence is CASSSQGAGTNEKLFF. The CDR3 DNA is TGTGCCAGCAGTTCACAGGGGGCCGGAACTAATGAAAAACTGTTTTTT.